These T cell receptor beta chains were read from a single sample in a study of blood T cell repertoires in COVID-19. Repertoires were generated with immunoSEQ multiplex PCR, while TCRdb's copy carries only in-frame clones and drops some. The sample comprises 99,000 or so clones, 84% of which are singletons, and around 2% rests with the top ten. Sequencing used peripheral blood. Source of these receptors: a man in his 70s with active or convalescent COVID-19. CDR3s include the opening cysteine and the closing phenylalanine or tryptophan. Each record gives: J gene, clone size, V gene, D gene, CDR3 protein, CDR3 DNA. D genes are given only for firm matches. Rows give clone size only sometimes, using once, few, many, or a class for an expanded clone.

j_gene: TRBJ1-1; abundance: .; v_gene: TRBV7-2; d_gene: TRBD1; CDR3aa: CASSPDRGRDTEAFF; CDR3nt: TGTGCCAGCAGCCCCGACAGGGGTAGGGACACTGAAGCTTTCTTT
j_gene: TRBJ1-3; abundance: .; v_gene: TRBV6-6; d_gene: .; CDR3aa: CASSYLPVSLGNTIYF; CDR3nt: TGTGCCAGCAGTTACTTACCGGTCTCCTTGGGAAACACCATATATTTT
j_gene: TRBJ2-2; abundance: .; v_gene: TRBV5-1; d_gene: .; CDR3aa: CASSLLGNTGELFF; CDR3nt: TGCGCCAGCAGCTTGCTCGGGAACACCGGGGAGCTGTTTTTT
j_gene: TRBJ1-1; abundance: .; v_gene: TRBV5-8; d_gene: TRBD1; CDR3aa: CASSLARGATEAFF; CDR3nt: TGTGCCAGCAGCTTGGCCAGGGGGGCCACTGAAGCTTTCTTT
j_gene: TRBJ1-5; abundance: .; v_gene: TRBV7-8; d_gene: .; CDR3aa: CASSLIARLDNQPQHF; CDR3nt: TGTGCCAGCAGCTTAATAGCAAGGCTCGACAATCAGCCCCAGCATTTT
j_gene: TRBJ1-1; abundance: .; v_gene: TRBV7-8; d_gene: TRBD1; CDR3aa: CASSTTDRGRWGEAFF; CDR3nt: TGTGCCAGCAGCACTACCGACAGGGGGCGTTGGGGTGAAGCTTTCTTT
j_gene: TRBJ1-1; abundance: .; v_gene: TRBV7-9; d_gene: .; CDR3aa: CASSLSVPEAFF; CDR3nt: TGTGCCAGCAGCCTCAGTGTCCCTGAAGCTTTCTTT
j_gene: TRBJ2-7; abundance: .; v_gene: TRBV6-5; d_gene: TRBD2; CDR3aa: CAILTAGRREQYF; CDR3nt: TGTGCCATCCTAACCGCCGGGAGGCGCGAGCAGTACTTC
j_gene: TRBJ2-3; abundance: .; v_gene: TRBV7-9; d_gene: TRBD2; CDR3aa: CASSRWGSSGGPSTDTQYF; CDR3nt: TGTGCCAGCAGCCGCTGGGGTAGTAGCGGGGGGCCGAGCACAGATACGCAGTATTTT
j_gene: TRBJ2-1; abundance: .; v_gene: TRBV19; d_gene: .; CDR3aa: CASSTQGAVNEQFF; CDR3nt: TGTGCCAGTAGTACGCAAGGGGCGGTCAATGAGCAGTTCTTC
j_gene: TRBJ2-1; abundance: .; v_gene: TRBV4-2; d_gene: TRBD2; CDR3aa: CASSQGGLGGNEQFF; CDR3nt: TGTGCCAGCAGCCAAGGGGGACTAGGGGGGAATGAGCAGTTCTTC
j_gene: TRBJ2-1; abundance: .; v_gene: TRBV28; d_gene: .; CDR3aa: CASSLNGGLDNEQFF; CDR3nt: TGTGCCAGCAGTTTGAACGGGGGGCTAGACAATGAGCAGTTCTTC
j_gene: TRBJ1-2; abundance: .; v_gene: TRBV19; d_gene: .; CDR3aa: CASSISSGGRQHGYTF; CDR3nt: TGTGCCAGTAGTATTTCTTCGGGTGGTAGACAGCATGGCTACACCTTC
j_gene: TRBJ2-3; abundance: once; v_gene: TRBV6-5; d_gene: .; CDR3aa: CASTRAGVEDTQYF; CDR3nt: TGTGCCAGCACCCGGGCCGGGGTGGAAGATACGCAGTATTTT
j_gene: TRBJ1-2; abundance: .; v_gene: TRBV28; d_gene: TRBD1; CDR3aa: CASRTLQGNYGYTF; CDR3nt: TGTGCCAGCAGGACCCTACAGGGGAACTATGGCTACACCTTC
j_gene: TRBJ1-2; abundance: .; v_gene: TRBV2; d_gene: TRBD1; CDR3aa: CASQGDLGDGYTF; CDR3nt: TGTGCCTCACAGGGGGATCTGGGAGATGGCTACACCTTC
j_gene: TRBJ2-3; abundance: .; v_gene: TRBV19; d_gene: .; CDR3aa: CASSTSGGQGDTQYF; CDR3nt: TGTGCCAGTAGTACTAGCGGGGGACAGGGAGATACGCAGTATTTT
j_gene: TRBJ2-5; abundance: .; v_gene: TRBV3-1/TRBV3-2; d_gene: TRBD2; CDR3aa: CASSQGLAGGQETQYF; CDR3nt: TGTGCCAGCAGCCAAGGGCTAGCGGGGGGCCAAGAGACCCAGTACTTC
j_gene: TRBJ2-3; abundance: .; v_gene: TRBV19; d_gene: .; CDR3aa: CASSAGRSTDTQYF; CDR3nt: TGTGCCAGTAGTGCGGGACGGAGCACAGATACGCAGTATTTT
j_gene: TRBJ2-4; abundance: .; v_gene: TRBV28; d_gene: .; CDR3aa: CATMDSGKNIQYF; CDR3nt: TGTGCCACCATGGACTCGGGCAAAAACATTCAGTACTTC
j_gene: TRBJ2-2; abundance: once; v_gene: TRBV28; d_gene: TRBD1; CDR3aa: CASIGTGQVSGELFF; CDR3nt: TGTGCCAGCATAGGAACGGGACAGGTCTCCGGGGAGCTGTTTTTT
j_gene: TRBJ1-1; abundance: .; v_gene: TRBV5-8; d_gene: TRBD1; CDR3aa: CASSLPGARGIAEAFF; CDR3nt: TGTGCCAGCAGCTTACCTGGGGCCAGGGGGATCGCTGAAGCTTTCTTT
j_gene: TRBJ2-1; abundance: .; v_gene: TRBV19; d_gene: TRBD2; CDR3aa: CASSIVRTSGGYNEQFF; CDR3nt: TGTGCCAGTAGTATCGTTAGGACTAGCGGGGGATACAATGAGCAGTTCTTC
j_gene: TRBJ2-5; abundance: .; v_gene: TRBV27; d_gene: TRBD2; CDR3aa: CASSLSYLAGAQYF; CDR3nt: TGTGCCAGCAGTTTATCTTACCTAGCGGGGGCACAGTACTTC
j_gene: TRBJ2-5; abundance: .; v_gene: TRBV19; d_gene: TRBD1; CDR3aa: CASSDTGAGVTQTQYF; CDR3nt: TGTGCCAGTAGTGATACAGGGGCCGGGGTGACGCAGACCCAGTACTTC
j_gene: TRBJ1-4; abundance: few; v_gene: TRBV2; d_gene: TRBD1; CDR3aa: CASSETGGKGEKLFF; CDR3nt: TGTGCCAGCAGTGAGACAGGGGGCAAGGGTGAAAAACTGTTTTTT
j_gene: TRBJ2-5; abundance: .; v_gene: TRBV2; d_gene: .; CDR3aa: CASNQGRSQETQYF; CDR3nt: TGTGCCAGCAATCAGGGCAGAAGCCAAGAGACCCAGTACTTC
j_gene: TRBJ1-6; abundance: .; v_gene: TRBV7-9; d_gene: TRBD1; CDR3aa: CASSTGDNSPLHF; CDR3nt: TGTGCCAGCAGTACAGGGGATAATTCACCCCTCCACTTT
j_gene: TRBJ2-1; abundance: .; v_gene: TRBV18; d_gene: TRBD2; CDR3aa: CASSPSGGSYNEQFF; CDR3nt: TGTGCCAGCTCACCGAGCGGGGGCTCCTACAATGAGCAGTTCTTC
j_gene: TRBJ2-2; abundance: once; v_gene: TRBV28; d_gene: .; CDR3aa: CASRLDSNTGELFF; CDR3nt: TGTGCCAGCAGGCTCGACAGCAACACCGGGGAGCTGTTTTTT
j_gene: TRBJ2-3; abundance: .; v_gene: TRBV7-3; d_gene: TRBD2; CDR3aa: CASSRAGGLNTQYF; CDR3nt: TGTGCCAGCAGCAGAGCGGGGGGGCTAAATACGCAGTATTTT
j_gene: TRBJ2-5; abundance: .; v_gene: TRBV6-5; d_gene: TRBD2; CDR3aa: CASTPPGGGRETQYF; CDR3nt: TGTGCCAGCACTCCCCCGGGGGGGGGTCGGGAGACCCAGTACTTC
j_gene: TRBJ2-2; abundance: .; v_gene: TRBV11-2; d_gene: .; CDR3aa: CASSLEGRDTGELFF; CDR3nt: TGTGCCAGCAGCTTAGAAGGCAGGGACACCGGGGAGCTGTTTTTT
j_gene: TRBJ1-5; abundance: .; v_gene: TRBV2; d_gene: .; CDR3aa: CASTGGGSGQHF; CDR3nt: TGTGCCAGCACTGGGGGGGGTAGTGGCCAGCATTTT
j_gene: TRBJ2-1; abundance: .; v_gene: TRBV3-1/TRBV3-2; d_gene: .; CDR3aa: CASSQEVGGVDNEQFF; CDR3nt: TGTGCCAGCAGCCAAGAAGTAGGGGGGGTGGACAATGAGCAGTTCTTC
j_gene: TRBJ2-2; abundance: .; v_gene: TRBV30; d_gene: TRBD2; CDR3aa: CAWRTSGNTGELFF; CDR3nt: TGTGCCTGGAGAACTAGCGGGAACACCGGGGAGCTGTTTTTT
j_gene: TRBJ1-2; abundance: .; v_gene: TRBV10-3; d_gene: TRBD1; CDR3aa: CATQGQGAHGYTF; CDR3nt: TGTGCCACACAAGGACAGGGGGCGCATGGCTACACCTTC
j_gene: TRBJ1-5; abundance: .; v_gene: TRBV6-5; d_gene: TRBD1; CDR3aa: CASSLYRGHSQPQHF; CDR3nt: TGTGCCAGCAGCCTTTACAGGGGGCACAGTCAGCCCCAGCATTTT
j_gene: TRBJ2-3; abundance: .; v_gene: TRBV11-3; d_gene: .; CDR3aa: CASSLGRDTQYF; CDR3nt: TGTGCCAGCAGCTTAGGGAGAGATACGCAGTATTTT
j_gene: TRBJ1-6; abundance: .; v_gene: TRBV7-2; d_gene: .; CDR3aa: CASSLVGQSSYNSPLHF; CDR3nt: TGTGCCAGCAGCTTAGTAGGACAGAGCTCCTATAATTCACCCCTCCACTTT
j_gene: TRBJ1-2; abundance: .; v_gene: TRBV6-5; d_gene: .; CDR3aa: CASSYSRGAGLRGYTF; CDR3nt: TGTGCCAGCAGTTACTCGCGTGGGGCAGGGCTCCGCGGCTACACCTTC
j_gene: TRBJ2-1; abundance: .; v_gene: TRBV2; d_gene: TRBD1; CDR3aa: CASSQDRGEQFF; CDR3nt: TGTGCCAGCAGTCAGGACAGGGGGGAGCAGTTCTTC
j_gene: TRBJ2-2; abundance: .; v_gene: TRBV7-3; d_gene: .; CDR3aa: CASSLPAPGGDTGELFF; CDR3nt: TGTGCCAGCAGCTTACCTGCCCCCGGGGGTGATACCGGGGAGCTGTTTTTT
j_gene: TRBJ2-1; abundance: few; v_gene: TRBV29-1; d_gene: .; CDR3aa: CSVENRGGYNEQFF; CDR3nt: TGCAGCGTTGAAAACAGGGGGGGATACAATGAGCAGTTCTTC
j_gene: TRBJ1-1; abundance: .; v_gene: TRBV14; d_gene: .; CDR3aa: CASSQDNRAAFF; CDR3nt: TGTGCCAGCAGCCAAGATAACAGGGCAGCTTTCTTT
j_gene: TRBJ2-1; abundance: .; v_gene: TRBV4-1; d_gene: TRBD1; CDR3aa: CASSRTGGYNEQFF; CDR3nt: TGCGCCAGCAGCCGGACAGGGGGCTACAATGAGCAGTTCTTC
j_gene: TRBJ1-2; abundance: .; v_gene: TRBV7-2; d_gene: TRBD1; CDR3aa: CASRAPGQINGYTF; CDR3nt: TGTGCCAGCAGAGCTCCGGGACAGATCAATGGCTACACCTTC
j_gene: TRBJ2-7; abundance: .; v_gene: TRBV6-5; d_gene: TRBD1; CDR3aa: CASPPDRGGYEQYF; CDR3nt: TGTGCCAGCCCCCCTGACAGGGGCGGGTACGAGCAGTACTTC
j_gene: TRBJ2-1; abundance: .; v_gene: TRBV5-1; d_gene: .; CDR3aa: CASSQGGLNEQFF; CDR3nt: TGCGCCAGCAGCCAGGGAGGTCTGAATGAGCAGTTCTTC
j_gene: TRBJ1-1; abundance: once; v_gene: TRBV30; d_gene: .; CDR3aa: CAWSPQGREAFF; CDR3nt: TGTGCCTGGAGTCCACAGGGACGGGAAGCTTTCTTT
j_gene: TRBJ1-6; abundance: .; v_gene: TRBV7-4; d_gene: TRBD1; CDR3aa: CASSLGVRTGDSPLHF; CDR3nt: TGTGCCAGCAGCTTAGGGGTCAGGACAGGGGACTCACCCCTCCACTTT